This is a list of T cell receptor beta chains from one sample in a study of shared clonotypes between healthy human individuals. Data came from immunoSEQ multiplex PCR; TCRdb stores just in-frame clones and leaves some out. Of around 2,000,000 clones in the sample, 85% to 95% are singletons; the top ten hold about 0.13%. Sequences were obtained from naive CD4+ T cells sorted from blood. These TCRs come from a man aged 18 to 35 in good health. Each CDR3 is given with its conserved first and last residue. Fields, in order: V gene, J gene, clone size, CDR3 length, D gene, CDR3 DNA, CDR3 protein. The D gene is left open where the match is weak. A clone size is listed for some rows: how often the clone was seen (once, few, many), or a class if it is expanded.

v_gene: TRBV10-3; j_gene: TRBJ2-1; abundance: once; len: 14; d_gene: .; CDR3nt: TGTGCCATCTCGTCTAGCGACTCCTACAATGAGCAGTTCTTC; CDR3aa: CAISSSDSYNEQFF
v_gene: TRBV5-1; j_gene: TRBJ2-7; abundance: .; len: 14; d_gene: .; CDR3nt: TGCGCCAGCAGCTTGGAGGGTCTGGTCTACGAGCAGTACTTC; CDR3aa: CASSLEGLVYEQYF
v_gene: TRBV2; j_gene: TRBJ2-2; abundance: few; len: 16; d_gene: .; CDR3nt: TGTGCCAGCAGGGGATTACAGGACCTGAACACCGGGGAGCTGTTTTTT; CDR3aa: CASRGLQDLNTGELFF
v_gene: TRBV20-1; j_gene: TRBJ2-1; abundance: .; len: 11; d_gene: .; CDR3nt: TGCAGTGCTAGAATTAGCAATGAGCAGTTCTTC; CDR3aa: CSARISNEQFF
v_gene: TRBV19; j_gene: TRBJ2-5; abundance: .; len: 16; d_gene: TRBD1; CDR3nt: TGTGCCAGTAGTAGGCACCGGGACAGGGGGCTAGAGACCCAGTACTTC; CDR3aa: CASSRHRDRGLETQYF
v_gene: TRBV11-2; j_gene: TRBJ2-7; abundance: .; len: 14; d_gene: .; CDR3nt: TGTGCCAGCAGCACCCGACAGAGAACCTACGAGCAGTACTTC; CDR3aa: CASSTRQRTYEQYF
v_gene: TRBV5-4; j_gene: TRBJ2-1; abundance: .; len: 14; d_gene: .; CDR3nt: TGTGCCAGCAGCTCCCCTACGGGGGACAATGAGCAGTTCTTC; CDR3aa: CASSSPTGDNEQFF
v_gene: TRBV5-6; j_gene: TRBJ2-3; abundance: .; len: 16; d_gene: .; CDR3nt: TGTGCCAGCAGCTTGCCGTTAGGGGAAAGCACAGATACGCAGTATTTT; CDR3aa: CASSLPLGESTDTQYF
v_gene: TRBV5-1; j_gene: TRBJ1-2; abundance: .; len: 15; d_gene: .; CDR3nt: TGCGCCAGCAGCTTGGTAGACGGGATGGGCTATGGCTACACCTTC; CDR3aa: CASSLVDGMGYGYTF
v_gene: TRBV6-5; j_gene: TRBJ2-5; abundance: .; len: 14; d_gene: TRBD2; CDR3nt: TGTGCCAGCAGGTTAAGCGGGGGGAGGGAGACCCAGTACTTC; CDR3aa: CASRLSGGRETQYF
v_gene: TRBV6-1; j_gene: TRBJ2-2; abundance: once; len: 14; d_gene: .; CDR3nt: TGTGCCACCATAAGCAGGGGGAACACCGGGGAGCTGTTTTTT; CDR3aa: CATISRGNTGELFF
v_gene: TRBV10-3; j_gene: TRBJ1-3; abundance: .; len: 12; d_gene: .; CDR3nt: TGTGCCATCAGGGAGGGGGGAAACACCATATATTTT; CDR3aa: CAIREGGNTIYF
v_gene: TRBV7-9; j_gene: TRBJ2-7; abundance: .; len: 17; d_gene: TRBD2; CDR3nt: TGTGCCAGCAGCTTGAACCCTACTAGCGGGGGGGCTGGCGAGCAGTACTTC; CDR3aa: CASSLNPTSGGAGEQYF
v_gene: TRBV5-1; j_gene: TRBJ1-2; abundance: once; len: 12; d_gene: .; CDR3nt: TGCGCCAGCAGCTTGGACCGATATGGCTACACCTTC; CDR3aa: CASSLDRYGYTF
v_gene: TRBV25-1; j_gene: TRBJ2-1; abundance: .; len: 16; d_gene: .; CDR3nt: TGTGCCAGCAGTGAATTTTACCGGGGGGCGTACAATGAGCAGTTCTTC; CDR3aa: CASSEFYRGAYNEQFF
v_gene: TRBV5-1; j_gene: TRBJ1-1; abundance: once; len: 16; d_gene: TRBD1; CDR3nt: TGCGCCAGCAGCTTGGCTCTTGCAACAGGGGACACTGAAGCTTTCTTT; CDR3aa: CASSLALATGDTEAFF
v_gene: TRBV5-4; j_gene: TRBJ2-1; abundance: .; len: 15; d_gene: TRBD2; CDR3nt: TGTGCCAGCAGCAACGGGACTAGAGTCTACAATGAGCAGTTCTTC; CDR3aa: CASSNGTRVYNEQFF
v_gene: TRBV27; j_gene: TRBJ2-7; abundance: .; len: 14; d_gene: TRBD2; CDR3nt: TGTGCCAGCAGCCGGACTAGCGGGACCTACGAGCAGTACTTC; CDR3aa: CASSRTSGTYEQYF